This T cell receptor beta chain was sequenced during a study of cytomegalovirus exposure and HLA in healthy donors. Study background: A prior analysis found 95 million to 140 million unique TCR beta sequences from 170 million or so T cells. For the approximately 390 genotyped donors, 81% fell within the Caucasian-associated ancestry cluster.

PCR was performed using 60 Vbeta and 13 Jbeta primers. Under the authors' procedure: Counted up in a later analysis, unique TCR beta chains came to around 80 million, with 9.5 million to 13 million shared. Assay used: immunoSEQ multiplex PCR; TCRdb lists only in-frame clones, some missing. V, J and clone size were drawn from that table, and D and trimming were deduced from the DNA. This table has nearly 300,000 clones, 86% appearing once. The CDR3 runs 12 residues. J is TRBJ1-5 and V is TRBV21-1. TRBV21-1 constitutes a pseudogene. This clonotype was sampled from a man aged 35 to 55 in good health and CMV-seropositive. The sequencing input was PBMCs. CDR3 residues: CASSKAGGPQHF. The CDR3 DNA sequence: TGTGCCAGCAGCAAAGCGGGAGGGCCCCAGCATTTT.